This TCR beta chain was captured in a study of beta chain features in type 1 diabetes. Broader study findings: Shortening that was moderate but significant affected the TCRB CDR3s of Type 1 diabetes patients in all four CD4+ subsets. The VDJ junctions of type 1 diabetes patients carried fewer insertions and more deletions.

TCRB transcripts that were expressed got sequenced, as all of the isolated RNA had been reverse transcribed. TCRdb's table, derived via immunoSEQ multiplex PCR, lists solely in-frame clones and lacks some. The table records 970,000 or so clones, about a sixth of them present only once. CDR1 is MNHEY and CDR2 is SVGAGI in the germline V gene. J gave up 1 base and V 8 bases, and 5 bases lay outside the gene matches. This CDR3 has 15 residues. For this clone: Its antigen is as yet unknown.

This receptor was obtained from a woman between 18 and 30 years old in good health. The sample consisted of naive CD4+ T cells from blood. V gene TRBV6-5 combines with J gene TRBJ2-1; 10 positions match TRBD2. CDR3 bases: TGTGCCAGCCGGAGTAGCGGGGGGTCCTACAATGAGCAGTTCTTC. Translating it yields CASRSSGGSYNEQFF.